What follows describes a single T cell receptor (beta chain). This entry is derived from a study of blood T cell repertoires in COVID-19. Turning to the study itself: COVID-19 samples collected from the United States, Italy and Spain covered acute and convalescent phases. From T cells, B-cell-depleted T cells, or PBMCs came the material, which was cDNA or gDNA.

Authors' methods: Nucleated cell counts were estimated from reference gene primer amplification. Assay used: immunoSEQ multiplex PCR; TCRdb lists only in-frame clones, some missing. D and trimming were read from the DNA, whereas the V and J calls and clone size are those reported in that table. The sample has roughly 100,000 clones; roughly 92% are singletons. Seattle patients were enrolled during active infection and followed longitudinally. From germline, CDR1 is MDHEN and CDR2 SYDVKM. The CDR3 loop spans 13 amino acids. V was clipped by 1 base and J by 6 bases, with 9 bases between them. What was sequenced was peripheral blood. The rearrangement links TRBV28 to TRBJ1-1; possibly TRBD1 for D (5 bases). The source of this sequence is a woman between 50 and 59 years old with COVID-19, enrolled during active disease. The CDR3 protein is CASSLLGGAEAFF. The DNA of the CDR3 is TGTGCCAGCAGTTTATTGGGGGGGGCTGAAGCTTTCTTT.